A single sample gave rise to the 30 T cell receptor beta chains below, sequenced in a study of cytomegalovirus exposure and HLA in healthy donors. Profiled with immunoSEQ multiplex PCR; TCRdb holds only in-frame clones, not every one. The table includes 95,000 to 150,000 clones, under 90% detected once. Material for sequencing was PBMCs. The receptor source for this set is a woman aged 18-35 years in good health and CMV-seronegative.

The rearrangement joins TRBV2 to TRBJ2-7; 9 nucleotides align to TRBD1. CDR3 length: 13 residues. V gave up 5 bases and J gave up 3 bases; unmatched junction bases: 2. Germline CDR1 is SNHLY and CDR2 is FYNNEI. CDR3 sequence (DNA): TGTGCCAGCAGTCCGACAGGGGGCTACGAGCAGTACTTC. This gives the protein CASSPTGGYEQYF. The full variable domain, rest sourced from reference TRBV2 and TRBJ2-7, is EPEVTQTPSHQVTQMGQEVILRCVPISNHLYFYWYRQILGQKVEFLVSFYNNEISEKSEIFDDQFSVERPDGSNFTLKIRSTKLEDSAMYFCASSPTGGYEQYFGPGTRLTVT.

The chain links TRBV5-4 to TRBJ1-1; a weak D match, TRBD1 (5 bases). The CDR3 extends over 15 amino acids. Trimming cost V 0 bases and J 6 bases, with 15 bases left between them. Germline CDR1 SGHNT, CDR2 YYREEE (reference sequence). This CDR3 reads CASSLGGRGYAEAFF. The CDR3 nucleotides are TGTGCCAGCAGCTTGGGAGGGAGGGGTTACGCTGAAGCTTTCTTT.

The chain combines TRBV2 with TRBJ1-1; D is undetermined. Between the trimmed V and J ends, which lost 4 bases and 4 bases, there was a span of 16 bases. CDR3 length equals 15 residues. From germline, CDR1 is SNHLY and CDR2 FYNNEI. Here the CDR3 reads CASSAREGWATEAFF. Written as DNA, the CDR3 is TGTGCCAGCAGTGCAAGGGAGGGTTGGGCCACTGAAGCTTTCTTT.

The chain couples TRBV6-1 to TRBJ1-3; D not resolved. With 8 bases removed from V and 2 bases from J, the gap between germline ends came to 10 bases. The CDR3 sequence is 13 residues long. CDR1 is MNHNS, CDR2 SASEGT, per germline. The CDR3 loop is CASLTVTGNTIYF. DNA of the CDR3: TGTGCCAGCTTAACTGTGACTGGAAACACCATATATTTT.

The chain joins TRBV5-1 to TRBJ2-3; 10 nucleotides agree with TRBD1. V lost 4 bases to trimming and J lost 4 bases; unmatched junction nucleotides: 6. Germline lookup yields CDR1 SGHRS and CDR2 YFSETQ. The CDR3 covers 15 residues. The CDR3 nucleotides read TGCGCCAGCAGCCCGGACAGGGGGATCTCAGATACGCAGTATTTT. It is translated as CASSPDRGISDTQYF.

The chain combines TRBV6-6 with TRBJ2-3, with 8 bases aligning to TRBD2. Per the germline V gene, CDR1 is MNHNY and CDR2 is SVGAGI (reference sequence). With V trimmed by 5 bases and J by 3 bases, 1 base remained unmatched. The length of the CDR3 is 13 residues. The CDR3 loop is CASSERETDTQYF. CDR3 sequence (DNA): TGTGCCAGCAGTGAGCGGGAGACAGATACGCAGTATTTT.

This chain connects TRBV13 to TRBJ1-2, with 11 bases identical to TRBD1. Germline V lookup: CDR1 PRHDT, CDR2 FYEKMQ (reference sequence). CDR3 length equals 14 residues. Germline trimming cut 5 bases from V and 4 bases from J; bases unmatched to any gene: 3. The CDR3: CASSLGQGGYGYTF. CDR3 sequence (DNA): TGTGCCAGCAGCCTGGGACAGGGGGGCTATGGCTACACCTTC.

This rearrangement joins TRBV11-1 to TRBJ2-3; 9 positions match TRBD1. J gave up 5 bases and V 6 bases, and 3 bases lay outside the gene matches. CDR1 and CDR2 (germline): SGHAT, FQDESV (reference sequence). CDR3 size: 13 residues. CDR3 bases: TGTGCCAGCAGTCAGGACAGGGGAGATACGCAGTATTTT. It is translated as CASSQDRGDTQYF.

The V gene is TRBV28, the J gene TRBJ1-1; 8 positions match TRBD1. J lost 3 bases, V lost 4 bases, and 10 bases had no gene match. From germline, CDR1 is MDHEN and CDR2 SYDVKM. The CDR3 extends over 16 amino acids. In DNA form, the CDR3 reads TGTGCCAGCAGTTCTCGGACAGGGACCTTGGACACTGAAGCTTTCTTT. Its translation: CASSSRTGTLDTEAFF.

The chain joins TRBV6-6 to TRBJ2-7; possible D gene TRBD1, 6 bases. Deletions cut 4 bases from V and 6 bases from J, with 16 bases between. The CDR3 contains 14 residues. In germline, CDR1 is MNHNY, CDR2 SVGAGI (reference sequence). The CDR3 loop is CASSSPGAPPEQYF. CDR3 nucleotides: TGTGCCAGCAGTTCACCAGGGGCCCCTCCCGAGCAGTACTTC.

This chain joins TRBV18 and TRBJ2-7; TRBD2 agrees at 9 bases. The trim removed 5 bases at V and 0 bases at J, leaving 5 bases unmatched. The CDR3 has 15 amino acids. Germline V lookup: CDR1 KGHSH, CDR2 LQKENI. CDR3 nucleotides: TGTGCCAGCTCAACGACTAGCGGAGTCTCCTACGAGCAGTACTTC. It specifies CASSTTSGVSYEQYF.

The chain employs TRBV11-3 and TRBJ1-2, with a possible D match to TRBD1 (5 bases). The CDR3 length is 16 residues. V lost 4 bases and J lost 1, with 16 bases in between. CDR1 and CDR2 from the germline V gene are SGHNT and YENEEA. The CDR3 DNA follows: TGTGCCAGCAGCTCCTCCCCGGGCAGGGATAACTATGGCTACACCTTC. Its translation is CASSSSPGRDNYGYTF. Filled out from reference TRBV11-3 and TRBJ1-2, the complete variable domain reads EAGVVQSPRYKIIEKKQPVAFWCNPISGHNTLYWYLQNLGQGPELLIRYENEEAVDDSQLPKDRFSAERLKGVDSTLKIQPAELGDSAVYLCASSSSPGRDNYGYTFGSGTRLTVV.

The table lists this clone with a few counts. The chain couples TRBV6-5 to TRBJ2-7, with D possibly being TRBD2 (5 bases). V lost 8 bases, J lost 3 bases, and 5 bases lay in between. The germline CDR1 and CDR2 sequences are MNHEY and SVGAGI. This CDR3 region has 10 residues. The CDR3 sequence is CASGSYEQYF. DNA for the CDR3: TGTGCCAGCGGGAGCTACGAGCAGTACTTC.

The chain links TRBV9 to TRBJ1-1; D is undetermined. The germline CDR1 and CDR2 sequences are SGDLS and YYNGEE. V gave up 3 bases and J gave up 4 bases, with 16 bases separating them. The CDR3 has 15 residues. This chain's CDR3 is CASSGFTTGVTEAFF. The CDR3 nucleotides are TGTGCCAGCAGCGGATTTACGACCGGGGTCACTGAAGCTTTCTTT.

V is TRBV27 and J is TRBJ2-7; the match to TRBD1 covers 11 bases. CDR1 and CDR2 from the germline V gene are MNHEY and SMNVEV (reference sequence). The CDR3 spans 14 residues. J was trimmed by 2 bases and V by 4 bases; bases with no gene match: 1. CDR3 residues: CASSWTGGTYEQYF. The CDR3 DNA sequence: TGTGCCAGCAGTTGGACAGGGGGCACCTACGAGCAGTACTTC.

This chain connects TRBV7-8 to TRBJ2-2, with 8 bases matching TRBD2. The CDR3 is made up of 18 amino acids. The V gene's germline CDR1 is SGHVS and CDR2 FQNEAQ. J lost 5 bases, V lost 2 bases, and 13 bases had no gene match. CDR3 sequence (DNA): TGTGCCAGCAGCTTACCGCGGGGGGCCCCATCATTGACCGGGGAGCTGTTTTTT. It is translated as CASSLPRGAPSLTGELFF.

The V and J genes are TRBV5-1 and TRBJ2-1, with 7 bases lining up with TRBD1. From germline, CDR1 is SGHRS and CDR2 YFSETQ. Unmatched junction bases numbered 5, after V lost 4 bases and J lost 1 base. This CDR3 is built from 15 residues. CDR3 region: CASSDTGVSYNEQFF. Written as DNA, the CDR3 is TGCGCCAGCAGCGATACAGGGGTGTCCTACAATGAGCAGTTCTTC.

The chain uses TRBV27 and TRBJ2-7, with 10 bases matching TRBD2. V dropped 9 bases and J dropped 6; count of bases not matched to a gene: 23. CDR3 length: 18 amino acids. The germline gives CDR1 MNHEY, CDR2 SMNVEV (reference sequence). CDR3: CARRSPTLLWLAGVEQYF. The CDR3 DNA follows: TGTGCCAGACGGAGTCCCACCCTATTGTGGCTAGCGGGAGTCGAGCAGTACTTC.

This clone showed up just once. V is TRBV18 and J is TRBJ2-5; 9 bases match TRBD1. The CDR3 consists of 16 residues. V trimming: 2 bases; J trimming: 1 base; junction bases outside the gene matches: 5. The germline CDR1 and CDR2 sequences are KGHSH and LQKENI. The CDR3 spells CASSPAGQGSQETQYF. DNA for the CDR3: TGTGCCAGCTCACCAGCGGGACAGGGCTCCCAAGAGACCCAGTACTTC.

The chain's CDR3 is CASSLAGDKSYEQYF. The DNA for the CDR3 is TGTGCCAGCAGCTTAGCGGGGGACAAATCCTACGAGCAGTACTTC. The genes are TRBV7-8 and TRBJ2-7; D possibly corresponds to TRBD1 (6 bases). The length of the CDR3 is 15 residues. CDR1 is SGHVS and CDR2 is FQNEAQ in the germline V gene. The V and J ends lost 0 bases and 1 base respectively, with 10 bases between them.

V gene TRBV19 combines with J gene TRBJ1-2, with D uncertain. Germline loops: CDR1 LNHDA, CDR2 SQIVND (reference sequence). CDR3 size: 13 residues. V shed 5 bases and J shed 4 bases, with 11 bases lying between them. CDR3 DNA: TGTGCCAGTAGTCCAAGACACCTCTATGGCTACACCTTC. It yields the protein CASSPRHLYGYTF.

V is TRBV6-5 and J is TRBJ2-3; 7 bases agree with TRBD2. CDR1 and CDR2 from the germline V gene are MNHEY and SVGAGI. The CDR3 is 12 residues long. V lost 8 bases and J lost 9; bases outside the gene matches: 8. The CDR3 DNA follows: TGTGCCAGCGAGGAACCCGGGGGGACGCAGTATTTT. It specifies CASEEPGGTQYF.

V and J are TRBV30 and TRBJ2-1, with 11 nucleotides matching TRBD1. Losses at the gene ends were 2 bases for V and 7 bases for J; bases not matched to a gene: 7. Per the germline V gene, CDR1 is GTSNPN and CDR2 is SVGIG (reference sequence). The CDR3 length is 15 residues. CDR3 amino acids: CAWSPPWDRGNEQFF. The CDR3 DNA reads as TGTGCCTGGAGTCCACCCTGGGACAGGGGGAATGAGCAGTTCTTC.

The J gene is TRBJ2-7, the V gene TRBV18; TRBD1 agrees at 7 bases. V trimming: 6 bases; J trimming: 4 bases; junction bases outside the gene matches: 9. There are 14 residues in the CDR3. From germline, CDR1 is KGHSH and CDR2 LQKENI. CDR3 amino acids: CASSPGTVVYEQYF. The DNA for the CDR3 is TGTGCCAGCTCCCCCGGGACAGTAGTATACGAGCAGTACTTC.

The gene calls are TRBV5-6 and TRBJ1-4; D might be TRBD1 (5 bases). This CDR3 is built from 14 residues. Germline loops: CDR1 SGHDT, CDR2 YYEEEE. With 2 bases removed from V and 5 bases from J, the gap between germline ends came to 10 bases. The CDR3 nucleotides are TGTGCCAGCAGCTTTGACAGCTACAATGAAAAACTGTTTTTT. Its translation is CASSFDSYNEKLFF.

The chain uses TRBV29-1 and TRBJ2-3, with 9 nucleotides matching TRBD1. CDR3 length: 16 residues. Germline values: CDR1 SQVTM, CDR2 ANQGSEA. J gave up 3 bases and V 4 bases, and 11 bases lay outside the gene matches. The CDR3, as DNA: TGCAGCGTTGTCCTCGGACAGGGGATTATTACAGATACGCAGTATTTT. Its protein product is CSVVLGQGIITDTQYF.

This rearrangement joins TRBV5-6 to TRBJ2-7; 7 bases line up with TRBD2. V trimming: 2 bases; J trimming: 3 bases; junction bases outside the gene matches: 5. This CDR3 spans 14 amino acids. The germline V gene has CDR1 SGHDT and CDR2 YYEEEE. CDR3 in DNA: TGTGCCAGCAGCTTATCGCTAGCGGTCTACGAGCAGTACTTC. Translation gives CASSLSLAVYEQYF.

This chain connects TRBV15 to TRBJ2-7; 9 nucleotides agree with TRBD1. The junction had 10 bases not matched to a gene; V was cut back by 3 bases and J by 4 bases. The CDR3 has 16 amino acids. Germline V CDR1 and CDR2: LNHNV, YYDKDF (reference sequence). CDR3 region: CATSSVPGTGRYEQYF. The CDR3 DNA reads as TGTGCCACCAGCAGCGTGCCCGGGACAGGGCGGTACGAGCAGTACTTC.

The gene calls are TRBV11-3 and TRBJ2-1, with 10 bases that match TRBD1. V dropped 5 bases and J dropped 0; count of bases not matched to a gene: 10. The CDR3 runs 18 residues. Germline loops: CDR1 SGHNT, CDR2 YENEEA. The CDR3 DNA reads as TGTGCCAGCAGCCGGGACAGGGGACCATCCAGCTCCTACAATGAGCAGTTCTTC. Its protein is CASSRDRGPSSSYNEQFF. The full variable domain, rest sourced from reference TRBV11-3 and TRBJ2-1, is EAGVVQSPRYKIIEKKQPVAFWCNPISGHNTLYWYLQNLGQGPELLIRYENEEAVDDSQLPKDRFSAERLKGVDSTLKIQPAELGDSAVYLCASSRDRGPSSSYNEQFFGPGTRLTVL.

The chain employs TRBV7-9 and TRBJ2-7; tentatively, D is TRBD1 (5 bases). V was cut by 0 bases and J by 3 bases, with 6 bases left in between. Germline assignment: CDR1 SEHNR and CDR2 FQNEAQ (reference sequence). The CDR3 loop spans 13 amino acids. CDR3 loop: CASSLAQGYEQYF. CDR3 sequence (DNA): TGTGCCAGCAGCTTAGCGCAGGGCTACGAGCAGTACTTC. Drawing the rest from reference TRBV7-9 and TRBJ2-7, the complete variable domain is DTGVSQNPRHKITKRGQNVTFRCDPISEHNRLYWYRQTLGQGPEFLTYFQNEAQLEKSRLLSDRFSAERPKGSFSTLEIQRTEQGDSAMYLCASSLAQGYEQYFGPGTRLTVT.